Below, 20 T cell receptor beta chains from the same sample are listed, as sequenced in a study of shared clonotypes between healthy human individuals. The method was immunoSEQ multiplex PCR; TCRdb's version includes in-frame clones alone and lacks a portion of them. The repertoire holds more than 2 million clones, 95% seen once, with over 0.1% in the top ten. Sequencing was performed on naive CD4+ T cells sorted from blood. Subset indicated: CD45RA+ positively selected. The receptor source for this set is a man aged 18-30 years in good health.

The genes are TRBV9 and TRBJ1-5; D unresolved. This CDR3 is built from 15 residues. Trimming removed 0 bases from V and 4 bases from J, with 11 bases in between. CDR1 SGDLS and CDR2 YYNGEE come from the germline V gene. The CDR3 protein is CASSVGVGRNQPQHF. DNA for the CDR3: TGTGCCAGCAGCGTAGGGGTGGGAAGGAATCAGCCCCAGCATTTT.

The chain employs TRBV11-3 and TRBJ2-5; D might be TRBD1 (6 bases). Germline lookup yields CDR1 SGHNT and CDR2 YENEEA. Trimming pared 1 base from V and 5 bases from J, leaving 14 bases between. This CDR3 has 15 residues. The CDR3 DNA is TGTGCCAGCAGCTTAGTCGCAGGGGCCGGTGAGACCCAGTACTTC. Amino acid sequence: CASSLVAGAGETQYF.

The rearrangement links TRBV7-3 to TRBJ2-7; no clear D gene. Germline loops: CDR1 SGHTA, CDR2 FQGTGA. CDR3 length: 13 amino acids. Between the trimmed V and J ends, which lost 2 bases and 2 bases, there was a span of 7 bases. The CDR3 region is CASSLDAAYEQYF. CDR3 DNA sequence: TGTGCCAGCAGCTTAGACGCCGCCTACGAGCAGTACTTC.

CDR3 protein: CASSGRAYEQYF. As DNA, the CDR3 is TGTGCCAGCAGCGGCAGGGCCTACGAGCAGTACTTC. The J gene is TRBJ2-7, the V gene TRBV5-6, with D maybe TRBD1 (5 bases). Trimming left V 4 bases short and J 2 bases short, with 7 bases between. The CDR3 is made up of 12 amino acids. The germline gives CDR1 SGHDT, CDR2 YYEEEE.

The chain links TRBV30 to TRBJ2-6; 8 bases map to TRBD1. CDR3 length: 15 amino acids. Unmatched junction bases numbered 2, after V lost 1 base and J lost 3 bases. Per the germline V gene, CDR1 is GTSNPN and CDR2 is SVGIG (reference sequence). CDR3 nucleotide sequence: TGTGCCTGGAGTGCAGGGGGCGGTGGGGCCAACGTCCTGACTTTC. Encoded protein: CAWSAGGGGANVLTF.

V and J are TRBV2 and TRBJ2-3; 12 bases fit TRBD2. The CDR3 covers 15 residues. The germline CDR1 and CDR2 sequences are SNHLY and FYNNEI. V shed 7 bases, J shed 3 bases, and the junction held 5 bases outside the gene matches. Written as DNA, the CDR3 is TGTGCCAGCACCGCCGGGACTAGCGGGACAGATACGCAGTATTTT. Translated: CASTAGTSGTDTQYF.

V is TRBV6-5 and J is TRBJ1-2, with 7 bases identical to TRBD1. The V gene's germline CDR1 is MNHEY and CDR2 SVGAGI. Trimming at V came to 0 bases and at J to 4 bases, leaving 8 bases not matched to a gene. There are 16 residues in the CDR3. The CDR3: CASSYSRQGGIYGYTF. In DNA form, the CDR3 reads TGTGCCAGCAGTTACTCGAGGCAGGGGGGGATCTATGGCTACACCTTC.

The V gene is TRBV4-1, the J gene TRBJ2-4; a possible D gene is TRBD1 (7 bases). This CDR3 is built from 14 residues. The germline gives CDR1 MGHRA, CDR2 YSYEKL. The V end was cut by 3 bases, the J end by 9 bases, with 15 bases between. The CDR3, as DNA: TGCGCCAGCAGCCATATAGGACAGGAGGGCATTCAGTACTTC. Translated: CASSHIGQEGIQYF.

Concerning this clone: Other DNA sequences of this sample code for an identical CDR3. V and J are TRBV5-1 and TRBJ2-7, with 10 bases identical to TRBD1. Germline trimming cut 0 bases from V and 2 bases from J; bases unmatched to any gene: 5. In germline, CDR1 is SGHRS, CDR2 YFSETQ. This CDR3 is built from 16 residues. The CDR3 coding sequence is TGCGCCAGCAGCTTGGGTGGGACAGGGGTAACCTACGAGCAGTACTTC. It encodes CASSLGGTGVTYEQYF.

Turning to this clone: Other DNA sequences from this sample encode an identical CDR3 as well. The chain couples TRBV9 to TRBJ2-1; 7 bases map to TRBD2. Germline lookup yields CDR1 SGDLS and CDR2 YYNGEE. The CDR3 runs 15 residues. V lost 0 bases to trimming and J lost 2 bases; unmatched junction nucleotides: 2. The CDR3 is CASSVGSGTYNEQFF. CDR3 bases: TGTGCCAGCAGCGTAGGAAGCGGGACCTACAATGAGCAGTTCTTC.

The chain uses TRBV7-6 and TRBJ2-7; 8 bases are shared with TRBD2. The CDR3 has 15 amino acids. CDR1 SGHVS and CDR2 FNYEAQ come from the germline V gene. J gave up 0 bases and V 5 bases, and 6 bases lay outside the gene matches. CDR3 loop: CASSATSESSYEQYF. In DNA form, the CDR3 reads TGTGCCAGCAGCGCGACTAGCGAGAGCTCCTACGAGCAGTACTTC.

The chain couples TRBV30 to TRBJ1-4; the D gene is possibly TRBD1 (6 bases). The CDR3 extends over 15 amino acids. Germline V gives CDR1 GTSNPN, CDR2 SVGIG (reference sequence). Trimming took off 0 bases at V and 5 bases at J, with 13 bases between the two ends. This CDR3 reads CAWSVPRQGNEKLFF. In DNA, the CDR3 is TGTGCCTGGAGTGTACCCCGTCAGGGGAATGAAAAACTGTTTTTT. Based on the CDR3 plus reference TRBV30 and TRBJ1-4, the full variable domain is SQTIHQWPATLVQPVGSPLSLECTVEGTSNPNLYWYRQAAGRGLQLLFYSVGIGQISSEVPQNLSASRPQDRQFILSSKKLLLSDSGFYLCAWSVPRQGNEKLFFGSGTQLSVL.

The V and J genes are TRBV10-3 and TRBJ1-2; D remains unclear. Germline assignment: CDR1 ENHRY and CDR2 SYGVKD. The CDR3 covers 15 residues. V was shortened by 0 bases and J by 5 bases, with 13 bases between the two germline ends. CDR3 loop: CAISESGSGIYGYTF. Written as DNA, the CDR3 is TGTGCCATCAGTGAGTCGGGGTCGGGTATTTATGGCTACACCTTC.

This clone came up once. V usage is TRBV7-2 and J usage is TRBJ2-3; a possible D gene is TRBD2 (5 bases). V dropped 6 bases and J dropped 2 bases, with 12 bases sitting between them. CDR3 length equals 14 residues. Per germline, CDR1 SGHTA and CDR2 FQGNSA. Here the CDR3 DNA reads TGTGCCAGCAGTAGGGAGACTACCACAGATACGCAGTATTTT. Protein sequence: CASSRETTTDTQYF.

The chain joins TRBV27 to TRBJ2-7; 7 positions match TRBD1. This CDR3 is built from 14 residues. Losses at the gene ends were 2 bases for V and 2 bases for J; bases not matched to a gene: 3. Looked up from germline, CDR1 is MNHEY and CDR2 is SMNVEV (reference sequence). The CDR3, as DNA: TGTGCCAGCAGTTTAAAAGGGGGCCCCTACGAGCAGTACTTC. It specifies CASSLKGGPYEQYF.

The chain employs TRBV6-5 and TRBJ2-5, with 7 bases fitting TRBD1. The CDR3 is made up of 12 amino acids. Germline V gene sequence: CDR1 MNHEY, CDR2 SVGAGI. Unmatched junction bases numbered 4, after V lost 6 bases and J lost 6 bases. CDR3 DNA: TGTGCCAGCAGACAGGGGCGGCAGACCCAGTACTTC. Translation gives CASRQGRQTQYF.

V usage is TRBV5-1 and J usage is TRBJ1-2; maybe TRBD1 (5 bases). The germline V gene has CDR1 SGHRS and CDR2 YFSETQ. The CDR3 contains 15 residues. V dropped 1 base and J dropped 8 bases, with 18 bases sitting between them. CDR3 bases: TGCGCCAGCAGCTTGAAGCCGACAGTTCCCTGGGGCTACACCTTC. Translating gives CASSLKPTVPWGYTF.

The V gene is TRBV6-6, the J gene TRBJ2-7; 10 nucleotides line up with TRBD2. CDR3 size: 15 residues. The V segment lost 7 bases and the J segment 0 bases; nucleotides outside the gene matches: 6. Per germline, CDR1 MNHNY and CDR2 SVGAGI (reference sequence). Here the CDR3 reads CASNHPSGSSYEQYF. The CDR3 bases are TGTGCCAGCAACCACCCTAGCGGGAGCTCCTACGAGCAGTACTTC.

The genes are TRBV5-4 and TRBJ2-1; no firm D call. CDR3 length: 15 amino acids. Germline CDR1 reads SGHNT; CDR2 reads YYREEE (reference sequence). The ends were cut back, 4 bases at V and 8 bases at J, with 19 bases in the middle. CDR3 region: CASSPDGTMRDEQFF. CDR3 bases: TGTGCCAGCAGCCCCGACGGAACGATGCGCGATGAGCAGTTCTTC.

The genes are TRBV19 and TRBJ2-7, with 7 positions matching TRBD1. Germline CDR1 reads LNHDA; CDR2 reads SQIVND (reference sequence). The CDR3 length is 16 residues. With 6 bases clipped from V and 6 bases from J, the junction kept 17 bases outside the gene matches. The CDR3 coding sequence is TGTGCCAGTAGCCCGACAGGGAAGCGAATATCAGGCGAGCAGTACTTC. This translates into CASSPTGKRISGEQYF.